The clone carrying this TCR beta chain was seen a few times. The data were taken from a study of T cells after yellow fever vaccination. The CDR3 has 21 amino acids. The germline gives CDR1 SGHTA, CDR2 FQGNSA. Trimming stripped 4 bases from V and 0 bases from J, with 30 bases between. MiXCR, run by TCRdb on the 5' RACE reads, gives a single entry per CDR3 protein. The sample has over 250,000 distinct CDR3 sequences; roughly 4.3% are singletons. The chain recombines TRBV7-2 with TRBJ1-1; D is unclear. The source material was PBMCs, sampled 5 days after the yellow fever booster vaccination. The receptor was isolated from a man aged 18 to 30 who received the YFV17D yellow fever vaccine. CDR3 nucleotides: TGTGCCAGCAGCTATCCCCCCTCCCCCAGGCCGTCCCACATCATGAACACTGAAGCTTTCTTT. The encoded protein is CASSYPPSPRPSHIMNTEAFF. Complete variable domain (other parts from reference TRBV7-2 and TRBJ1-1): GAGVSQSPSNKVTEKGKDVELRCDPISGHTALYWYRQSLGQGLEFLIYFQGNSAPDKSGLPSDRFSAERTGGSVSTLTIQRTQQEDSAVYLCASSYPPSPRPSHIMNTEAFFGQGTRLTVV.